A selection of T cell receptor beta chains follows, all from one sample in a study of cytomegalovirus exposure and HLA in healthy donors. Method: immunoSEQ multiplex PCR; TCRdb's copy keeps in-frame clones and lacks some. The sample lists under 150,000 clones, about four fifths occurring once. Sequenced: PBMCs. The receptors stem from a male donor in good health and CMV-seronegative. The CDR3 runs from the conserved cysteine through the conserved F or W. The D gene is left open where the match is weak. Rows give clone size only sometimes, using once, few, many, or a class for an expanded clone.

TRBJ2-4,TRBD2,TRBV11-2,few,CASSPRLAERKNIQYF,TGTGCCAGCAGCCCACGACTAGCGGAGAGGAAAAACATTCAGTACTTC
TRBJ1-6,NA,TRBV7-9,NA,CASSFQGAGSPLHF,TGTGCCAGCAGCTTCCAAGGGGCAGGGTCACCCCTCCACTTT
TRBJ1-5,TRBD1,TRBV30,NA,CAWSGGQIQPQHF,TGTGCCTGGAGTGGGGGACAGATTCAGCCCCAGCATTTT
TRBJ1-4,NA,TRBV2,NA,CASNGQEKLFF,TGTGCCAGCAATGGACAAGAAAAACTGTTTTTT
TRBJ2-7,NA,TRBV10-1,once,CASREGRVSYEQYF,TGCGCCAGCAGAGAAGGGCGGGTCTCCTACGAGCAGTACTTC
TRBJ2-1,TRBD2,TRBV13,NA,CASSLSGSYYNEQFF,TGTGCCAGCAGCCTTAGCGGGAGCTATTACAATGAGCAGTTCTTC
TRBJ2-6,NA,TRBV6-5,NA,CASTGWGANVLTF,TGTGCCAGCACGGGGTGGGGGGCCAACGTCCTGACTTTC
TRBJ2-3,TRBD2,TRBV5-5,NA,CASSLVGLAGAADTQYF,TGTGCCAGCAGCTTGGTTGGACTAGCGGGAGCGGCAGATACGCAGTATTTT
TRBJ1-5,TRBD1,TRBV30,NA,CAWSVTRGQGVQPQHF,TGTGCCTGGAGTGTAACCCGGGGACAGGGTGTCCAGCCCCAGCATTTT
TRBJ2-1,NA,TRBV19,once,CASSISLGGPTYNEQFF,TGTGCCAGTAGTATATCGCTGGGGGGACCAACCTACAATGAGCAGTTCTTC
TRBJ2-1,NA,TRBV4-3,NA,CASSQDVAATAGYNEQFF,TGCGCCAGCAGCCAAGATGTGGCGGCAACCGCGGGGTACAATGAGCAGTTCTTC
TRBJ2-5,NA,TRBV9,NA,CASSPGGTGETQYF,TGTGCCAGCAGCCCCGGGGGTACGGGGGAGACCCAGTACTTC
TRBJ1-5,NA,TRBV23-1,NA,CASRPDGESNQPQHF,TGCGCCAGCAGACCGGACGGGGAAAGCAATCAGCCCCAGCATTTT
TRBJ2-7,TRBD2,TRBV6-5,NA,CASSYSGLDYEQYF,TGTGCCAGCAGTTACTCGGGACTAGACTACGAGCAGTACTTC
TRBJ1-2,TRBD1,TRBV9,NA,CASSTGQGAASYGYTF,TGTGCCAGCAGCACCGGGCAGGGGGCCGCCAGTTATGGCTACACCTTC
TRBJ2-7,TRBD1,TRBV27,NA,CASRPTGSSYEQYF,TGTGCCAGCAGACCGACAGGGTCCTCCTACGAGCAGTACTTC
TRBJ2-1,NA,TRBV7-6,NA,CASSESGNEQFF,TGTGCCAGCAGCGAGAGCGGCAATGAGCAGTTCTTC
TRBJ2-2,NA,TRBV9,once,CASSVVSTRELFF,TGTGCCAGCAGCGTAGTTAGTACCAGGGAGCTGTTTTTT
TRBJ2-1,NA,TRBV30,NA,CAWEAKRVEQFF,TGTGCCTGGGAGGCGAAGCGGGTCGAGCAGTTCTTC
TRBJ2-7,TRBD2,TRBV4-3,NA,CASSPSPGGVYEQYF,TGCGCCAGCAGCCCATCCCCGGGAGGAGTTTACGAGCAGTACTTC
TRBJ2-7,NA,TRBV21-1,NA,CASSSPGRGLEEQYF,TGTGCCAGCAGCTCACCGGGACGGGGGTTAGAAGAGCAGTACTTC
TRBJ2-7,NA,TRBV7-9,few,CASSSAASEQYF,TGTGCCAGCAGCTCGGCGGCCTCCGAGCAGTACTTC
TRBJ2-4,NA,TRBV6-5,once,CASSSSWGDIQYF,TGTGCCAGCAGTTCGAGCTGGGGAGACATTCAGTACTTC
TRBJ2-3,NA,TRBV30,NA,CAWNPQGLTDTQYF,TGTGCCTGGAATCCTCAGGGCCTCACAGATACGCAGTATTTT
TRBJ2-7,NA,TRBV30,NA,CAWLKWESYEQYF,TGTGCCTGGTTAAAGTGGGAGTCCTACGAGCAGTACTTC
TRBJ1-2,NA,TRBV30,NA,CAWKSRVYGYTF,TGTGCCTGGAAGAGCAGGGTCTATGGCTACACCTTC
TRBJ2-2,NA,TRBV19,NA,CASSIVSQGELFF,TGTGCCAGTAGTATAGTTTCCCAGGGGGAGCTGTTTTTT
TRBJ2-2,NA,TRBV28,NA,CASISGANTGELFF,TGTGCCAGCATCTCCGGGGCGAACACCGGGGAGCTGTTTTTT
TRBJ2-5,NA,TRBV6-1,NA,CASSERVAAQETQYF,TGTGCCAGCAGTGAACGGGTAGCGGCCCAAGAGACCCAGTACTTC
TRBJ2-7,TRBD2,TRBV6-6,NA,CASSPSGLAVSYEQYF,TGTGCCAGCTCCCCATCCGGACTAGCGGTCTCCTACGAGCAGTACTTC
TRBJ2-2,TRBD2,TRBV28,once,CAGREGANTGELFF,TGTGCCGGTCGGGAGGGGGCGAACACCGGGGAGCTGTTTTTT
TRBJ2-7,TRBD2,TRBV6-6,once,CASRTGTSGSRDF,TGTGCCAGCAGAACCGGGACTAGCGGGAGCAGGGACTTC
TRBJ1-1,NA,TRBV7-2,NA,CASSVRTAPLTEAFF,TGTGCCAGCAGCGTTCGGACAGCCCCTTTAACTGAAGCTTTCTTT
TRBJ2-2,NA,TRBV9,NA,CASSVSGVNTGELFF,TGTGCCAGCAGCGTTTCGGGAGTTAACACCGGGGAGCTGTTTTTT
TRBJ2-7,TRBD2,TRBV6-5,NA,CASSYTLAGHSYEQYF,TGTGCCAGCAGTTACACACTAGCGGGGCACTCCTACGAGCAGTACTTC
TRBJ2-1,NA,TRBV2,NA,CASNLVAESSYNEQFF,TGTGCCAGTAACTTGGTGGCGGAGAGCTCCTACAATGAGCAGTTCTTC
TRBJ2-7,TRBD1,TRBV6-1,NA,CASSEYTGTDTYEQYF,TGTGCCAGCAGTGAGTATACCGGGACAGATACCTACGAGCAGTACTTC
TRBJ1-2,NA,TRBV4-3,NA,CASSPRQGNYGYTF,TGCGCCAGCAGCCCCCGGCAGGGTAACTATGGCTACACCTTC
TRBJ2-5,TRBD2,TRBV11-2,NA,CASSSGTSVFETQYF,TGTGCCAGCAGTTCTGGGACTAGCGTATTTGAGACCCAGTACTTC
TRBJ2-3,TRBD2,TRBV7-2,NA,CASSQLSGTSENTQYF,TGTGCCAGCAGCCAACTAAGTGGGACTAGCGAGAATACGCAGTATTTT
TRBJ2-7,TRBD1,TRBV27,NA,CASSSIGTVDSYEQYF,TGTGCCAGCAGTTCGATTGGGACAGTGGATTCCTACGAGCAGTACTTC
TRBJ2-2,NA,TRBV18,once,CASSPYGPHTGELFF,TGTGCCAGCTCACCATATGGGCCCCACACCGGGGAGCTGTTTTTT
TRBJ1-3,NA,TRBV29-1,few,CSVEDLRGNTIYF,TGCAGCGTTGAAGATTTGAGGGGAAACACCATATATTTT
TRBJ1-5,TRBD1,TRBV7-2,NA,CASSGQGGNQPQHF,TGTGCCAGCTCAGGACAGGGGGGCAATCAGCCCCAGCATTTT
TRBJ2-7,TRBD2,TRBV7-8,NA,CASLERGVSYEQYF,TGTGCCAGTCTTGAGCGGGGAGTCTCCTACGAGCAGTACTTC
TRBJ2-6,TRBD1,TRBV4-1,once,CASSQVRQGGLPGANVLTF,TGCGCCAGCAGCCAAGTTAGACAGGGGGGATTACCTGGGGCCAACGTCCTGACTTTC
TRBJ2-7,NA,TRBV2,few,CASSEPGGNSYEQYF,TGTGCCAGCAGTGAGCCCGGGGGAAACTCCTACGAGCAGTACTTC
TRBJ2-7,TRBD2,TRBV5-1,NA,CASRTRGEPNYEQYF,TGCGCCAGCAGAACCCGGGGGGAACCTAATTACGAGCAGTACTTC